Listed here are 26 T cell receptor beta chains from one sample, sequenced in a study of T cell changes during pregnancy in multiple sclerosis. Assay used: immunoSEQ multiplex PCR; TCRdb lists only in-frame clones, some missing. The sample includes tens of thousands of clones, less than 95% of them seen just once. Specimen: peripheral blood, collected in the first trimester of pregnancy. The receptors originated from a female donor in good health, enrolled as a control in a pregnancy study.

CDR3 sequence reads: CASSEAAGGPDTQYF. As DNA, the CDR3 is TGTGCCAGCAGTGAAGCAGCGGGAGGGCCAGATACGCAGTATTTT. The chain couples TRBV2 to TRBJ2-3, with TRBD2 matching 10 bases. Germline V gene lookup returns CDR1 SNHLY and CDR2 FYNNEI. V lost 0 bases and J lost 4; bases outside the gene matches: 1. This CDR3 region has 15 residues.

V and J are TRBV2 and TRBJ2-1, with D hard to call. CDR1 and CDR2 from the germline V gene are SNHLY and FYNNEI. This CDR3 comprises 11 residues. The ends were cut back, 3 bases at V and 7 bases at J, with 4 bases in the middle. The CDR3 coding sequence is TGTGCCAGCAGTGACTCTAATGAGCAGTTCTTC. Its translation is CASSDSNEQFF. Together with reference TRBV2 and TRBJ2-1, the CDR3 gives the full variable domain: EPEVTQTPSHQVTQMGQEVILRCVPISNHLYFYWYRQILGQKVEFLVSFYNNEISEKSEIFDDQFSVERPDGSNFTLKIRSTKLEDSAMYFCASSDSNEQFFGPGTRLTVL.

The sample holds one count of this clone. This chain uses TRBV5-1 with TRBJ2-7; TRBD2 might be the D (5 bases). In germline, CDR1 is SGHRS, CDR2 YFSETQ. CDR3 length: 14 amino acids. The V end was cut by 5 bases, the J end by 1 base, with 13 bases between. This CDR3 is CASRGAIGSYEQYF. The CDR3 DNA reads TGCGCCAGCAGGGGAGCCATCGGGTCCTACGAGCAGTACTTC.

The rearrangement joins TRBV28 to TRBJ2-1, with D tentatively TRBD1 (5 bases). CDR1 and CDR2 from the germline V gene are MDHEN and SYDVKM. The CDR3 runs to 16 residues. Trimming removed 7 bases from V and 0 bases from J, with 16 bases in between. The DNA for the CDR3 is TGTGCCAGCACCCCTGGACAAGCGAACTCCTACAATGAGCAGTTCTTC. It is translated as CASTPGQANSYNEQFF.

The chain recombines TRBV4-2 with TRBJ1-6; 9 nucleotides line up with TRBD1. The CDR3 extends over 17 amino acids. Trimming cost V 0 bases and J 6 bases; bases outside gene matches: 6. Germline lookup yields CDR1 LGHNA and CDR2 YNFKEQ. CDR3 sequence reads: CASSQDRDRATNSPLHF. The CDR3 DNA reads as TGTGCCAGCAGCCAAGATAGGGACAGGGCAACTAATTCACCCCTCCACTTT.

The chain recombines TRBV2 with TRBJ2-2, with unresolved D. The CDR3 sequence is 13 residues long. The germline V and J ends were trimmed by 5 bases and 0 bases, with 4 bases remaining between them. Germline V gene data show CDR1 as SNHLY and CDR2 as FYNNEI. The CDR3 loop reads CASSHANTGELFF. Written as DNA, the CDR3 is TGTGCCAGCAGTCATGCGAACACCGGGGAGCTGTTTTTT.

This sequence joins TRBV5-6 and TRBJ2-7; perhaps TRBD1 as D (5 bases). The germline V gene encodes CDR1 SGHDT and CDR2 YYEEEE. The germline V and J ends were trimmed by 4 bases and 3 bases, with 14 bases remaining between them. This CDR3 contains 14 residues. CDR3 loop: CASSRDREIYEQYF. CDR3 bases: TGTGCCAGCAGCAGAGACAGAGAAATCTACGAGCAGTACTTC.

The chain has TRBV4-2 and TRBJ2-5; TRBD2 aligns across 8 bases. From germline, CDR1 is LGHNA and CDR2 YNFKEQ. V dropped 0 bases and J dropped 2; count of bases not matched to a gene: 11. The CDR3 has 18 residues. CDR3 region: CASSQDLARGAIQETQYF. Written as DNA, the CDR3 is TGTGCCAGCAGCCAAGATTTAGCGCGGGGGGCGATTCAAGAGACCCAGTACTTC.

This chain connects TRBV4-1 to TRBJ2-6, with 9 bases aligning to TRBD2. Germline-derived CDR1 and CDR2 are MGHRA and YSYEKL. The CDR3 spans 19 residues. Trimming cost V 1 base and J 0 bases; bases outside gene matches: 7. CDR3 sequence (DNA): TGCGCCAGCAGCCAAGTGGGCAGCGGGGGGTCCTCTGGGGCCAACGTCCTGACTTTC. It is translated as CASSQVGSGGSSGANVLTF.

The sample holds one count of this clone. The chain carries TRBV5-6 and TRBJ1-1; TRBD1 is a possible D gene (5 bases). Germline CDR1 and CDR2: SGHDT and YYEEEE. The CDR3 covers 14 residues. Trimming shortened V by 0 bases and J by 6 bases, and 12 bases separated the two germline ends. The CDR3 sequence is CASSLGRGVAEAFF. The CDR3, as DNA: TGTGCCAGCAGCTTGGGGCGGGGGGTGGCTGAAGCTTTCTTT. Based on the CDR3 plus reference TRBV5-6 and TRBJ1-1, the full variable domain is DAGVTQSPTHLIKTRGQQVTLRCSPKSGHDTVSWYQQALGQGPQFIFQYYEEEERQRGNFPDRFSGHQFPNYSSELNVNALLLGDSALYLCASSLGRGVAEAFFGQGTRLTVV.

This chain joins TRBV7-9 and TRBJ2-3; 7 nucleotides agree with TRBD1. V gave up 3 bases and J gave up 1 base; unmatched junction bases: 7. The CDR3 loop spans 16 amino acids. Per germline, CDR1 SEHNR and CDR2 FQNEAQ (reference sequence). The chain's CDR3 is CASSFWVGTGTDTQYF. CDR3 sequence (DNA): TGTGCCAGCAGCTTTTGGGTCGGGACAGGCACAGATACGCAGTATTTT.

The chain is built from TRBV7-9 and TRBJ1-1; 7 bases agree with TRBD1. The CDR3 is 17 amino acids. Germline V CDR1 and CDR2: SEHNR, FQNEAQ (reference sequence). The J segment lost 1 base and the V segment lost 5 bases, leaving 13 bases of the junction unmatched. CDR3 coding DNA: TGTGCCAGCAGCCAACGTCACAGGGGATGGGAGAACACTGAAGCTTTCTTT. Protein sequence: CASSQRHRGWENTEAFF.

The genes are TRBV19 and TRBJ2-7; 14 nucleotides match TRBD2. The CDR3 contains 18 residues. V lost 4 bases to trimming and J lost 3 bases; unmatched junction nucleotides: 11. From germline, CDR1 is LNHDA and CDR2 SQIVND (reference sequence). The chain's CDR3 is CASSTRPGTSGRGYEQYF. The CDR3 coding sequence is TGTGCCAGTAGTACACGTCCCGGGACTAGCGGGAGAGGCTACGAGCAGTACTTC.

CDR3 region: CASSYQGQGAIRETQYF. As DNA, the CDR3 is TGTGCCAGCAGCTACCAAGGACAGGGGGCAATTAGGGAGACCCAGTACTTC. The chain carries TRBV9 and TRBJ2-5, with 11 bases identical to TRBD1. Germline CDR1 reads SGDLS; CDR2 reads YYNGEE. This CDR3 region has 17 residues. V was clipped by 4 bases and J by 5 bases; unmatched bases: 13.

J is TRBJ1-2 and V is TRBV7-9; possible D gene TRBD1, 5 bases. The germline V gene has CDR1 SEHNR and CDR2 FQNEAQ (reference sequence). Deletions cut 2 bases from V and 6 bases from J, with 16 bases between. The CDR3 loop spans 15 amino acids. Here the CDR3 reads CASSLSMGAGDGYTF. The DNA of the CDR3 is TGTGCCAGCAGCTTAAGTATGGGAGCGGGGGATGGCTACACCTTC.

This rearrangement joins TRBV18 to TRBJ1-4; TRBD1 matches at 9 bases. Trimming cost V 3 bases and J 4 bases; bases outside gene matches: 3. The CDR3 sequence is 15 residues long. The germline V gene encodes CDR1 KGHSH and CDR2 LQKENI. The CDR3 loop reads CASSPRQGVNEKLFF. CDR3 DNA sequence: TGTGCCAGCTCACCGCGACAGGGGGTTAATGAAAAACTGTTTTTT.

The chain couples TRBV7-2 to TRBJ1-2; D is undetermined. Germline V CDR1 and CDR2: SGHTA, FQGNSA. The CDR3 runs 15 residues. Deletions cut 2 bases from V and 3 bases from J, with 13 bases between. CDR3 protein: CASSLFQEEYYGYTF. The CDR3 coding sequence is TGTGCCAGCAGCTTATTCCAGGAGGAATACTATGGCTACACCTTC.

This clone was detected once. The chain couples TRBV7-9 to TRBJ2-2; 9 positions match TRBD2. CDR1 and CDR2 from the germline V gene are SEHNR and FQNEAQ (reference sequence). The V and J ends lost 1 base and 3 bases, in that order; junction bases with no gene match: 12. This CDR3 comprises 19 residues. CDR3 nucleotide sequence: TGTGCCAGCAGCTTAGGTAATAGCGGGAGACCTGGTCACACCGGGGAGCTGTTTTTT. Protein: CASSLGNSGRPGHTGELFF.

The V call is TRBV5-1, the J call TRBJ2-2; 7 bases are a match to TRBD1. CDR3 size: 16 residues. J gave up 0 bases and V 7 bases, and 9 bases lay outside the gene matches. Germline lookup yields CDR1 SGHRS and CDR2 YFSETQ. The CDR3 reads CASHWTGVTNTGELFF. CDR3 in DNA: TGCGCCAGCCATTGGACAGGAGTCACGAACACCGGGGAGCTGTTTTTT.

The rearrangement links TRBV25-1 to TRBJ2-7; TRBD1 aligns across 7 bases. J gave up 5 bases and V 5 bases, and 12 bases lay outside the gene matches. The germline V gene encodes CDR1 MGHDK and CDR2 SYGVNS. CDR3 length: 15 residues. The CDR3 spells CASSPPGQLRHEQYF. In DNA form, the CDR3 reads TGTGCCAGCAGTCCCCCGGGACAGTTGAGACACGAGCAGTACTTC.

This chain uses TRBV15 with TRBJ2-7, with 8 bases that match TRBD1. Trimming at V came to 1 base and at J to 6 bases, leaving 8 bases not matched to a gene. The CDR3 extends over 15 amino acids. CDR1 is LNHNV, CDR2 YYDKDF, per germline (reference sequence). In DNA form, the CDR3 reads TGTGCCACCAGCAGAGGCCGACAGGGGACGGGCGAGCAGTACTTC. Amino acid sequence: CATSRGRQGTGEQYF.

The chain recombines TRBV27 with TRBJ1-3, with TRBD1 matching 7 bases. The germline gives CDR1 MNHEY, CDR2 SMNVEV (reference sequence). V trimming: 6 bases; J trimming: 0 bases; junction bases outside the gene matches: 8. The CDR3 is 16 residues long. The CDR3 loop is CASSKGALLSGNTIYF. Written as DNA, the CDR3 is TGTGCCAGCAGCAAGGGGGCCTTGCTCTCTGGAAACACCATATATTTT.

The V gene is TRBV6-4, the J gene TRBJ1-1; no definite D call. The CDR3 is 16 residues long. V dropped 6 bases and J dropped 0 bases, with 17 bases sitting between them. CDR1 is MRHNA, CDR2 SNTAGT, per germline. CDR3: CASRRTSLFMNTEAFF. DNA of the CDR3: TGTGCCAGCAGGAGAACCTCTCTGTTTATGAACACTGAAGCTTTCTTT.

V and J are TRBV28 and TRBJ1-1; 7 bases map to TRBD1. This CDR3 is built from 14 residues. CDR1 is MDHEN and CDR2 is SYDVKM in the germline V gene. The junction had 8 bases not matched to a gene; V was cut back by 7 bases and J by 3 bases. CDR3 loop: CASNRDSSDTEAFF. CDR3 coding DNA: TGTGCCAGCAATAGGGACAGCTCAGACACTGAAGCTTTCTTT.

This chain links TRBV18 with TRBJ1-3; no definite D call. Germline CDR1 KGHSH, CDR2 LQKENI. This CDR3 is 14 amino acids long. The V end lost 3 bases, the J end lost 0 bases, and 6 bases lay between the germline ends. The CDR3 nucleotides are TGTGCCAGCTCACCCGTTAGCTCTGGAAACACCATATATTTT. Translation: CASSPVSSGNTIYF.

This chain uses TRBV18 with TRBJ1-5, with 8 bases fitting TRBD1. CDR1 is KGHSH and CDR2 is LQKENI in the germline V gene. The V segment lost 3 bases and the J segment 4 bases; nucleotides outside the gene matches: 2. The CDR3 runs 14 residues. CDR3 DNA: TGTGCCAGCTCACCGACAGGGGTGAATCAGCCCCAGCATTTT. The encoded protein is CASSPTGVNQPQHF.